These 22 T cell receptor beta chains came from one sample sequenced in a study of blood T cell repertoires in COVID-19. The protocol was immunoSEQ multiplex PCR, while the TCRdb copy is restricted to in-frame clones and leaves out a portion. This sample has around 280,000 clones, with approximately 83% found just once. Sequencing was done on a sample of peripheral blood. The receptors stem from a woman in her thirties who had recovered from COVID-19.

The V call is TRBV29-1, the J call TRBJ1-4; TRBD1 matches 7 bases. V lost 6 bases and J lost 4; bases outside the gene matches: 14. Germline V gene data show CDR1 as SQVTM and CDR2 as ANQGSEA. The CDR3 covers 16 residues. The CDR3 region has the DNA TGCAGCGTAGAAAACGACAGGGTCGGCCATAATGAAAAACTGTTTTTT. Residues: CSVENDRVGHNEKLFF.

The chain uses TRBV6-2 or TRBV6-3 and TRBJ2-7, with 13 bases lining up with TRBD2. The CDR3 has 16 residues. CDR1 and CDR2 (germline): MNHEY, SVGEGT. The V gene end was trimmed by 0 bases and the J gene end by 2 bases; junction bases not matched to a gene: 1. The CDR3 coding sequence is TGTGCCAGCAGTTACTCACTAGCGGGAGGGACCTACGAGCAGTACTTC. Amino acid sequence: CASSYSLAGGTYEQYF.

J is TRBJ2-4 and V is TRBV9; TRBD2 agrees at 8 bases. The CDR3 consists of 14 residues. Germline trimming cut 4 bases from V and 9 bases from J; bases unmatched to any gene: 9. Germline CDR1 is SGDLS and CDR2 is YYNGEE. The chain's CDR3 is CASSQTSVESIQYF. CDR3 nucleotides: TGTGCCAGCAGCCAGACTAGCGTTGAGAGCATTCAGTACTTC.

The chain recombines TRBV3-1 (or the pseudogene TRBV3-2) with TRBJ1-5; a weak D match, TRBD1 (6 bases). Trimming took off 4 bases at V and 5 bases at J, with 12 bases between the two ends. The CDR3 covers 14 residues. CDR1 is LGHDT and CDR2 is YNNKEL in the germline V gene (reference sequence). The DNA for the CDR3 is TGTGCCAGCAGCCCGTCACAGGGATATCAGCCCCAGCATTTT. It codes for CASSPSQGYQPQHF.

This chain joins TRBV7-8 and TRBJ2-7; 7 positions agree with TRBD1. Germline V gives CDR1 SGHVS, CDR2 FQNEAQ. V shed 5 bases, J shed 2 bases, and the junction held 9 bases outside the gene matches. The CDR3 spans 15 residues. The CDR3 DNA reads as TGTGCCAGCAGCCAGGGGTCGGGACAGCCCTACGAGCAGTACTTC. Its protein is CASSQGSGQPYEQYF.

V gene TRBV5-1 combines with J gene TRBJ1-5, with D possibly being TRBD1 (5 bases). The V gene lost 0 bases and the J gene lost 0 bases, with 16 bases spanning the gap. CDR3 length: 18 residues. Germline V gives CDR1 SGHRS, CDR2 YFSETQ. The CDR3 sequence: CASSLGPLSQGSNQPQHF. The CDR3 coding sequence is TGCGCCAGCAGCTTGGGGCCCCTCAGTCAGGGTAGCAATCAGCCCCAGCATTTT.

The chain has TRBV5-1 and TRBJ2-2; D possibly corresponds to TRBD2 (5 bases). V lost 1 base and J lost 1, with 11 bases in between. The CDR3 has 16 residues. Germline CDR1 SGHRS, CDR2 YFSETQ. DNA for the CDR3: TGCGCCAGCAGCTTGTCCACGAGCGGGAACACCGGGGAGCTGTTTTTT. Protein sequence: CASSLSTSGNTGELFF.

In nucleotides, the CDR3 is TGTGCCAGCAGTCCCCATGACAGCATCAACTATGGCTACACCTTC. This gives the protein CASSPHDSINYGYTF. The V gene is TRBV28, the J gene TRBJ1-2, with a weak D call TRBD1 (5 bases). Germline CDR1 reads MDHEN; CDR2 reads SYDVKM. V lost 5 bases and J 2 bases, leaving 15 bases between the germline ends. There are 15 residues in the CDR3.

In its sample, this clone was seen once. The V gene is TRBV5-1, the J gene TRBJ2-2; 7 bases match TRBD1. The germline V gene has CDR1 SGHRS and CDR2 YFSETQ. Trimming removed 2 bases from V and 2 bases from J; junction bases left unmatched: 3. This CDR3 contains 15 residues. The CDR3 here is CASSFGTVNTGELFF. CDR3 in DNA: TGCGCCAGCAGCTTCGGGACAGTTAACACCGGGGAGCTGTTTTTT.

This clone was found once. This chain uses TRBV11-2 with TRBJ2-3; 7 nucleotides agree with TRBD1. Germline V gene sequence: CDR1 SGHAT, CDR2 FQNNGV. The CDR3 is 15 residues long. The junction had 4 bases not matched to a gene; V was cut back by 0 bases and J by 4 bases. DNA for the CDR3: TGTGCCAGCAGCTTAGAAGGGACAGTATCAGATACGCAGTATTTT. Translating it yields CASSLEGTVSDTQYF. The variable domain in full, completed from reference TRBV11-2 and TRBJ2-3, reads EAGVAQSPRYKIIEKRQSVAFWCNPISGHATLYWYQQILGQGPKLLIQFQNNGVVDDSQLPKDRFSAERLKGVDSTLKIQPAKLEDSAVYLCASSLEGTVSDTQYFGPGTRLTVL.

The chain couples TRBV10-2 to TRBJ1-2, with D possibly being TRBD1 (5 bases). The CDR3 consists of 12 residues. V dropped 6 bases and J dropped 8 bases, with 13 bases sitting between them. From germline, CDR1 is WSHSY and CDR2 SAAADI. The CDR3 DNA follows: TGCGCCAGCAGGGCCCCAGGGATCGGCTACACCTTC. It codes for CASRAPGIGYTF.

The V and J genes are TRBV6-6 and TRBJ2-1, with TRBD2 matching 11 bases. V trimming: 2 bases; J trimming: 7 bases; junction bases outside the gene matches: 1. This CDR3 comprises 14 residues. From germline, CDR1 is MNHNY and CDR2 SVGAGI (reference sequence). The CDR3 reads CASSYPSGRNEQFF. CDR3 nucleotides: TGTGCCAGCAGTTACCCTAGCGGGAGGAATGAGCAGTTCTTC.

This chain joins TRBV18 and TRBJ2-7, with TRBD1 matching 9 bases. With 4 bases clipped from V and 3 bases from J, the junction kept 7 bases outside the gene matches. Looked up from germline, CDR1 is KGHSH and CDR2 is LQKENI. This CDR3 contains 15 residues. CDR3 loop: CASSLNGQGLYEQYF. CDR3 coding DNA: TGTGCCAGCTCACTAAACGGACAGGGGCTCTACGAGCAGTACTTC.

The V and J genes are TRBV18 and TRBJ2-2; 13 bases match TRBD2. Trimming cost V 3 bases and J 5 bases; bases outside gene matches: 3. The CDR3 runs 16 residues. Germline V gene data show CDR1 as KGHSH and CDR2 as LQKENI. The CDR3 DNA sequence: TGTGCCAGCTCACCGGGACTAGCGGGGTTAACCGGGGAGCTGTTTTTT. This sequence encodes CASSPGLAGLTGELFF.

The chain combines TRBV20-1 with TRBJ2-2; D is unclear. The CDR3 covers 13 residues. V was trimmed by 3 bases and J by 4 bases, leaving 9 bases between them. Germline assignment: CDR1 DFQATT and CDR2 SNEGSKA (reference sequence). CDR3 in amino acids: CSASQTVTGELFF. The CDR3 nucleotides are TGCAGTGCTAGTCAAACAGTCACCGGGGAGCTGTTTTTT.

The chain is built from TRBV7-2 and TRBJ2-7, with TRBD2 identical over 13 bases. The germline CDR1 and CDR2 sequences are SGHTA and FQGNSA. Losses at the gene ends were 4 bases for V and 3 bases for J; bases not matched to a gene: 3. CDR3 length: 15 residues. The chain's CDR3 is CASSSWTSGSYEQYF. CDR3 DNA sequence: TGTGCCAGCAGCTCATGGACTAGCGGGAGCTACGAGCAGTACTTC.

This clone has just one count. The chain joins TRBV7-3 to TRBJ1-1, with D perhaps matching TRBD1 (5 bases). The CDR3 is 13 amino acids. The ends were cut back, 5 bases at V and 11 bases at J, with 18 bases in the middle. In germline, CDR1 is SGHTA, CDR2 FQGTGA. The CDR3 coding sequence is TGTGCCAGCAGCGCCGTACCGGGGGGACGGGCTTTCTTT. The encoded protein is CASSAVPGGRAFF.

The chain employs TRBV6-5 and TRBJ1-2; the D is unclear. CDR3 length: 14 amino acids. V was trimmed by 4 bases and J by 2 bases, leaving 11 bases between them. Germline V gene lookup returns CDR1 MNHEY and CDR2 SVGAGI. The CDR3 loop is CASSSRRPNYGYTF. Here the CDR3 DNA reads TGTGCCAGCAGTTCCCGGCGGCCCAACTATGGCTACACCTTC.

The CDR3 coding sequence is TGTGCCACCAGCAGAGCCAGGAATTCACCCCTCCACTTT. This encodes CATSRARNSPLHF. The chain links TRBV15 to TRBJ1-6, with D uncertain. CDR3 length: 13 amino acids. The V and J ends lost 1 base and 7 bases respectively, with 5 bases between them. The V gene's germline CDR1 is LNHNV and CDR2 YYDKDF (reference sequence).

Here the CDR3 reads CASSQGVLERKTQYF. As DNA, the CDR3 is TGTGCCAGCAGCCAAGGGGTGCTGGAGCGGAAGACCCAGTACTTC. The chain employs TRBV3-1 (or the pseudogene TRBV3-2) and TRBJ2-5; a possible D gene is TRBD2 (5 bases). The germline V gene has CDR1 LGHDT and CDR2 YNNKEL (reference sequence). V was clipped by 1 base and J by 6 bases, with 15 bases between them. The CDR3 has 15 amino acids.

CDR3 coding DNA: TGTGCCAGCAGTCGAACAGGGGGCAAGGATGAAAAACTGTTTTTT. This sequence encodes CASSRTGGKDEKLFF. This chain uses TRBV5-6 with TRBJ1-4, with 9 bases matching TRBD1. The germline CDR1 and CDR2 sequences are SGHDT and YYEEEE. The ends lost 5 bases at V and 6 bases at J; junction bases unmatched: 8. The CDR3 is made up of 15 amino acids.

The DNA for the CDR3 is TGCGCCAGCAGCTTGGTACCCCTAGCGGGAGTGGATGAGCAGTTCTTC. This codes for CASSLVPLAGVDEQFF. J is TRBJ2-1 and V is TRBV5-1; 10 nucleotides agree with TRBD2. Germline V gives CDR1 SGHRS, CDR2 YFSETQ. The J segment lost 8 bases and the V segment lost 0 bases, leaving 8 bases of the junction unmatched. This CDR3 is built from 16 residues.